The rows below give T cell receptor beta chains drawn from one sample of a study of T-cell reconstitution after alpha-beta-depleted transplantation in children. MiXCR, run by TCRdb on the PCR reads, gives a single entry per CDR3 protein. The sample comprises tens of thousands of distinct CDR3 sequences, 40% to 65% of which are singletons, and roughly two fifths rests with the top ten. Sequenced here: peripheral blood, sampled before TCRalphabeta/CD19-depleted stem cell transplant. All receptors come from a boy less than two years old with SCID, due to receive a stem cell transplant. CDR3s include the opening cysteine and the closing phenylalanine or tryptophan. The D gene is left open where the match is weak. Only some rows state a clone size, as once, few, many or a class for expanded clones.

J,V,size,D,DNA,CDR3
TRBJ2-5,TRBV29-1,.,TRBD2,TGCAGCGTCGCAGAACCGGGACTAGCCCTAGGGACCCAGTACTTC,CSVAEPGLALGTQYF
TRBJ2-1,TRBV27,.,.,TGTGCCAGCAGTTTGGGACGAGATGAGCAGTTCTTC,CASSLGRDEQFF
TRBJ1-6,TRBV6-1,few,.,TGTGCCAGCACGGTGAGAGGGGAAGTCTATAATTCACCCCTCCACTTT,CASTVRGEVYNSPLHF
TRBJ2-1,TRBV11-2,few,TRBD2,TGTGCCAGCAGCTTAGATCGCGGACTAGCGGCCGAGCAGTTCTTC,CASSLDRGLAAEQFF
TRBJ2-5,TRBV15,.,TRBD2,TGTGCCACCAGCAGATGGTCCGGGACTAGCGGGCAGACCCAAGAGACCCAGTACTTC,CATSRWSGTSGQTQETQYF
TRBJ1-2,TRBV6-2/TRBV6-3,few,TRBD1,TGTGCCAGCAGTGGGGACAGCGCCTATGGCTACACCTTC,CASSGDSAYGYTF
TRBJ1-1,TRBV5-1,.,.,TGCGCCAGCAGCCAGGAGTTGGGGACTGAAGCTTTCTTT,CASSQELGTEAFF
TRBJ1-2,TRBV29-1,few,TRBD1,TGCAGCGCCCACGGCCGGACAGGGGAAGGCTACACCTTC,CSAHGRTGEGYTF
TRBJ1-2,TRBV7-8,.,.,TGTGCCAGCAGCTTAGCAAAGGGCCAAAGAAGCTATGGCTACACCTTC,CASSLAKGQRSYGYTF
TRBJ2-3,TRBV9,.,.,TGTGCCAGCAGCGTAGCTACATCGGGAACAGCGGTAGGCACAGATACGCAGTATTTT,CASSVATSGTAVGTDTQYF
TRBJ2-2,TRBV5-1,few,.,TGCGCCACCCGGCCGGGGGGCGCCGGCACCGGGGAGCTGTTTTTT,CATRPGGAGTGELFF
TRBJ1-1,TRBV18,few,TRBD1,TGTGCCAGCTCAGACCGGACAGGGGGCGCAAACGAAGCTTTCTTT,CASSDRTGGANEAFF
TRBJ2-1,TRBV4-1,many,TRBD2,TGCGCCAGCAGCCGCCGAAGAGTCACGGGCGGACTAGGGTTCAATGAGCAGTTCTTC,CASSRRRVTGGLGFNEQFF
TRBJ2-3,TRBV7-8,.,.,TGTGCCAGCAGCTCCCCCTACAGGGAGGCTACGCAGTATTTT,CASSSPYREATQYF
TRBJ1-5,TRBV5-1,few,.,TGCGCCAGCAGCTCGGACGGGAATCAGCCCCAGCATTTT,CASSSDGNQPQHF
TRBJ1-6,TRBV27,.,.,TGTGCCAGCAGTTTAAGTAGGGGGGCCGGTTCACCCCTCCACTTT,CASSLSRGAGSPLHF
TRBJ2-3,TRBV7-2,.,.,TGTGCCAGCCGCCCGGGCTCGGCCACAGATACGCAGTATTTT,CASRPGSATDTQYF
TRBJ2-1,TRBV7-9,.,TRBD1,TGTGCCAGCAGCTCAGACAGGGAACCCGATAATGAGCAGTTCTTC,CASSSDREPDNEQFF
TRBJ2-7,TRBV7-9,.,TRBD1,TGTGCCAGCAGCCCCACCCAGGGGGCGCCATGGGAGCAGTACTTC,CASSPTQGAPWEQYF
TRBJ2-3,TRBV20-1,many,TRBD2,TGCAGTGCCGAATCCATCCTAGCTGGGGGGGGCACAGATACGCAGTATTTT,CSAESILAGGGTDTQYF
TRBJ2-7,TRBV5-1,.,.,TGCGCCAGCAGCTCCCGGGACAACTCCTACGAGCAGTACTTC,CASSSRDNSYEQYF
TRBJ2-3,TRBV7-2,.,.,TGTGCCAGCAGCTTAGTTTTCCCGGGTGATACGCAGTATTTT,CASSLVFPGDTQYF
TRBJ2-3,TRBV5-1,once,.,TGCGCCAGCAGCCCCGAAACTCCAGACTGGGGTACGCAGTATTTT,CASSPETPDWGTQYF
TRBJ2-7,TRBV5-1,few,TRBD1,TGCGCCAGCAGCTTTCCGGGACAGGGTTACGAGCAGTACTTC,CASSFPGQGYEQYF
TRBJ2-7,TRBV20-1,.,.,TGCAGTGCGCAGAGCTACGAGCAGTACTTC,CSAQSYEQYF
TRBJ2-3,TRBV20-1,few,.,TGCAGTGCTAGAAGGGATCCAGATACGCAGTATTTT,CSARRDPDTQYF
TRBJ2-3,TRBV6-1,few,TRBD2,TGTGCCAGCAGTGAGTCTAGCGGGGGGGCAGATACGCAGTATTTT,CASSESSGGADTQYF
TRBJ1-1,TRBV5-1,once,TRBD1,TGCGCCAGCAGCTTGGCTTGGACAGGGGACACTGAAGCTTTCTTT,CASSLAWTGDTEAFF
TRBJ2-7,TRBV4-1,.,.,TGCGCCAGCAGCCTCCCATCACTGCAGCAGTACTTC,CASSLPSLQQYF
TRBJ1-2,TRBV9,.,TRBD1,TGTGCCAGCAGCGTCGGCCCGGGACAGGACACCAACTATGGCTACACCTTC,CASSVGPGQDTNYGYTF
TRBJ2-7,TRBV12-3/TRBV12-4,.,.,TGTGCCAGCAGTTTGGAAAGGACAGCGTACGAGCAGTACTTC,CASSLERTAYEQYF
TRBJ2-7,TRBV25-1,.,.,TGTGCCAGCAGTGAATCGAGGACCTACGAGCAGTACTTC,CASSESRTYEQYF
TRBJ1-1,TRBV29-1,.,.,TGCAGCGGGGACGGGGCTGAAGCTTTCTTT,CSGDGAEAFF
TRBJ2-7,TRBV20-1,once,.,TGCAGTGCCACGGGACGATGGACTTCCTACGAGCAGTACTTC,CSATGRWTSYEQYF
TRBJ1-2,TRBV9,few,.,TGTGCCAGCAGCGCGGGGGACCTTAACTATGGCTACACCTTC,CASSAGDLNYGYTF
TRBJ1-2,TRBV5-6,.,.,TGTGCCAGCAGCCCCTGGACTGCTTATGGCTACACCTTC,CASSPWTAYGYTF
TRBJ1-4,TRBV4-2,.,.,TGTGCCAGCAGCGACCAGACACAGGGCAATGAAAAACTGTTTTTT,CASSDQTQGNEKLFF
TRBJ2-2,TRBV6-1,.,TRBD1,TGTGCCAGCAGTGAGGGGACAGGGGACGCCGGGGAGCTGTTTTTT,CASSEGTGDAGELFF
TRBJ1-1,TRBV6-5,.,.,TGTGCCAGCAGTTCTCCGGGGGGCTACACTGAAGCTTTCTTT,CASSSPGGYTEAFF
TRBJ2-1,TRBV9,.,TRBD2,TGTGCCAGCAGCTCCCGGACTAGCGGGGGGGGCAATGAGCAGTTCTTC,CASSSRTSGGGNEQFF
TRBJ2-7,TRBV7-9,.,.,TGTGCCAGCAGCTCAATGGACTCGCCGGTCCACGAGCAGTACTTC,CASSSMDSPVHEQYF
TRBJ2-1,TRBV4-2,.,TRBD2,TGTGCCAGCAGCCAAGAGGGACTAGCGGGGGCCCTGGATGAGCAGTTCTTC,CASSQEGLAGALDEQFF